A single sample is the source of the 15 T cell receptor beta chains below, sequenced in a study of response to subunit inactivated influenza vaccine. TCRdb independently ran MiXCR on the RT-PCR reads; one entry per CDR3 protein. The sample lists around 570,000 distinct CDR3 sequences, roughly 8.2% occurring once. The sample here was PBMCs from blood, taken less than 30 months after vaccination. These TCRs come from a man between 50 and 70 years old who received an inactivated influenza vaccine.

This clonotype was seen many times. The rearrangement links TRBV28 to TRBJ2-1; D remains unclear. Germline CDR1 and CDR2: MDHEN and SYDVKM. This CDR3 has 13 amino acids. V lost 5 bases and J lost 6, with 11 bases in between. CDR3 amino acids: CASSGPGLNEQFF. CDR3 nucleotide sequence: TGTGCCAGCAGTGGGCCCGGTCTCAATGAGCAGTTCTTC.

In its sample, this clonotype was seen many times. The chain joins TRBV20-1 to TRBJ2-5; a possible D gene is TRBD2 (5 bases). The length of the CDR3 is 14 residues. V was shortened by 6 bases and J by 5 bases, with 19 bases between the two germline ends. CDR1 DFQATT and CDR2 SNEGSKA come from the germline V gene (reference sequence). CDR3 sequence (DNA): TGCAGTGCACAAAACCCCAGCGGCCGGGAGACCCAGTACTTC. Translation gives CSAQNPSGRETQYF.

This clonotype has more than one count but fewer than ten. In DNA, the CDR3 is TGTGCCACCAGTGATTTTGGACTAGCGGGATACAATGAGCAGTTCTTC. Translated: CATSDFGLAGYNEQFF. The chain links TRBV24-1 to TRBJ2-1; TRBD2 agrees at 12 bases. The V and J ends lost 1 base and 4 bases, in that order; junction bases with no gene match: 1. The V gene's germline CDR1 is KGHDR and CDR2 SFDVKD. The CDR3 covers 16 residues.

This clonotype was found a few times. CDR3 in amino acids: CASSLRTGRNTGELFF. CDR3 DNA: TGTGCCAGCAGCCTTCGGACAGGGCGAAACACCGGGGAGCTGTTTTTT. The chain combines TRBV3-1 with TRBJ2-2; 8 bases fit TRBD1. Germline CDR1 LGHDT, CDR2 YNNKEL (reference sequence). Germline trimming cut 4 bases from V and 2 bases from J; bases unmatched to any gene: 6. CDR3 length: 16 amino acids.

This clonotype was observed a few times. The chain has TRBV7-2 and TRBJ2-3; the match to TRBD2 covers 10 bases. The CDR3 is made up of 15 amino acids. The junction had 5 bases not matched to a gene; V was cut back by 6 bases and J by 2 bases. CDR1 and CDR2 from the germline V gene are SGHTA and FQGNSA. This CDR3 is CASRYSGGFTDTQYF. DNA for the CDR3: TGTGCCAGCAGATATAGCGGGGGGTTCACAGATACGCAGTATTTT.

This clonotype was counted once. One base away lies a much larger clone, so this may be a sequencing read error. The chain is built from TRBV5-1 and TRBJ2-7; D uncertain. The V end was cut by 4 bases, the J end by 7 bases, with 15 bases between. There are 13 residues in the CDR3. The germline gives CDR1 SGHRS, CDR2 YFSETQ. CDR3 coding DNA: TGCGCCAGCAGCCCATTCGGTCTGAAAGAGCAGTACTTC. This translates into CASSPFGLKEQYF. Together with reference TRBV5-1 and TRBJ2-7, the CDR3 gives the full variable domain: KAGVTQTPRYLIKTRGQQVTLSCSPISGHRSVSWYQQTPGQGLQFLFEYFSETQRNKGNFPGRFSGRQFSNSRSEMNVSTLELGDSALYLCASSPFGLKEQYFGPGTRLTVT.

This clonotype appeared a few times. The rearrangement joins TRBV7-9 to TRBJ2-5; 7 nucleotides match TRBD2. Germline V lookup: CDR1 SEHNR, CDR2 FQNEAQ (reference sequence). V was clipped by 5 bases and J by 7 bases; unmatched bases: 16. This CDR3 has 16 amino acids. The CDR3 region is CASSPYLAEKVGTQYF. DNA of the CDR3: TGTGCCAGCAGCCCATATCTAGCGGAGAAAGTTGGGACCCAGTACTTC.

This clonotype was observed at least ten times. V is TRBV7-8 and J is TRBJ2-6; D unresolved. V lost 7 bases and J 1 base, leaving 23 bases between the germline ends. The germline V gene has CDR1 SGHVS and CDR2 FQNEAQ. CDR3 size: 19 residues. DNA for the CDR3: TGTGCCAGCAACCCCCACTCGGAGACGTTGGTTTCTGGGGCCAACGTCCTGACTTTC. Encoded protein: CASNPHSETLVSGANVLTF.

The chain has TRBV6-5 and TRBJ1-5; no clear D gene. CDR1 and CDR2 from the germline V gene are MNHEY and SVGAGI. The CDR3 consists of 12 residues. Trimming pared 2 bases from V and 7 bases from J, leaving 6 bases between. The CDR3 is CASSYAGQPQHF. The CDR3 region has the DNA TGTGCCAGCAGTTACGCCGGGCAGCCCCAGCATTTT.

This clonotype was recorded a few times. V and J are TRBV6-5 and TRBJ1-2, with 7 bases fitting TRBD1. The CDR3 is made up of 17 amino acids. Germline V gives CDR1 MNHEY, CDR2 SVGAGI. With V trimmed by 4 bases and J by 0 bases, 11 bases remained unmatched. CDR3 bases: TGTGCCAGCAGTTCCGTGACAGGGCCTCCTCCTAACTATGGCTACACCTTC. This sequence encodes CASSSVTGPPPNYGYTF.

The V gene is TRBV10-3, the J gene TRBJ1-5; D is undetermined. Between the trimmed V and J ends, which lost 0 bases and 2 bases, there was a span of 8 bases. CDR3 length: 15 amino acids. CDR1 is ENHRY, CDR2 SYGVKD, per germline. This CDR3 reads CAISESGFGNQPQHF. The CDR3 nucleotides are TGTGCCATCAGTGAGTCAGGGTTCGGCAATCAGCCCCAGCATTTT.

This clonotype was counted many times. This chain uses TRBV4-2 with TRBJ1-6; D gene uncertain. The CDR3 length is 16 residues. Germline CDR1 LGHNA, CDR2 YNFKEQ. V was pared by 4 bases and J by 5 bases, with 15 bases between. The CDR3 reads CASSPLDPKDNSPLHF. In nucleotides, the CDR3 is TGTGCCAGCAGCCCGTTGGACCCAAAGGATAATTCACCCCTCCACTTT.

This sequence joins TRBV24-1 and TRBJ2-1, with 14 bases aligning to TRBD2. Per germline, CDR1 KGHDR and CDR2 SFDVKD. The CDR3 consists of 16 residues. The junction had 2 bases not matched to a gene; V was cut back by 4 bases and J by 4 bases. CDR3 protein: CATSDRTSGRYNEQFF. DNA for the CDR3: TGTGCCACCAGTGACCGGACTAGCGGGAGGTACAATGAGCAGTTCTTC.

This clonotype was observed many times. The V gene is TRBV5-1, the J gene TRBJ2-3, with D possibly TRBD1 on 6 matching bases. The ends were cut back, 4 bases at V and 1 base at J, with 16 bases in the middle. CDR3 length: 16 residues. The germline gives CDR1 SGHRS, CDR2 YFSETQ. CDR3 bases: TGCGCCAGCAGCCTTCTGGGGGCGGAGCGCACAGATACGCAGTATTTT. It yields the protein CASSLLGAERTDTQYF.

This clonotype was observed a handful of times. The rearrangement joins TRBV5-1 to TRBJ2-7; D not certain. V was trimmed by 0 bases and J by 0 bases, leaving 7 bases between them. The CDR3 covers 14 residues. Germline CDR1 reads SGHRS; CDR2 reads YFSETQ. CDR3 nucleotide sequence: TGCGCCAGCAGCTTGGCGTTGATCTCCTACGAGCAGTACTTC. This translates into CASSLALISYEQYF.